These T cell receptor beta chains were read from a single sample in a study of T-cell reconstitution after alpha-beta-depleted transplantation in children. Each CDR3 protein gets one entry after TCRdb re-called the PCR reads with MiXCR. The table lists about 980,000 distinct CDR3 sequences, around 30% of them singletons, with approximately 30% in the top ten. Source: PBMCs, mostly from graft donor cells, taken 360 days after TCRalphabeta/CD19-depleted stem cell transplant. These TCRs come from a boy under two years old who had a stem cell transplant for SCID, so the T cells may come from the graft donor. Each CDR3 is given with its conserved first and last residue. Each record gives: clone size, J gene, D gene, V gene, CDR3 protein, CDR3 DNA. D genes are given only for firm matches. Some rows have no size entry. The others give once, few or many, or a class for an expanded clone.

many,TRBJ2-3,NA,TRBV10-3,CAIAPKGGPTQYF,TGTGCCATCGCGCCAAAGGGGGGACCGACCCAGTATTTT
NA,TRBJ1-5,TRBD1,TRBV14,CASSRNRGLCNQPQHF,TGTGCCAGCAGCCGGAACAGGGGGCTTTGCAATCAGCCCCAGCATTTT
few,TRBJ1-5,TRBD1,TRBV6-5,CASSYDRGGQPQHF,TGTGCCAGCAGTTACGACAGGGGTGGTCAGCCCCAGCATTTT
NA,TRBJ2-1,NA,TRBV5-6,CASSFARGFRYNEQFF,TGTGCCAGCAGCTTCGCCAGGGGCTTTCGCTACAATGAGCAGTTCTTC
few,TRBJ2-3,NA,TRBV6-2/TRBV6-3,CASSYSAEVPDTQYF,TGTGCCAGCAGTTACTCGGCCGAAGTCCCAGATACGCAGTATTTT
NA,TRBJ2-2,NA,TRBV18,CASSGTWLTGELFF,TGTGCCAGCTCTGGTACGTGGCTCACCGGGGAGCTGTTTTTT
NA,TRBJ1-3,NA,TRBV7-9,CASSFRDTERSGNTIYF,TGTGCCAGCAGTTTCCGGGACACGGAAAGATCTGGAAACACCATATATTTT
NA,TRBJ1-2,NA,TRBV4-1,CASSQVITDPNYGYTF,TGCGCCAGCAGCCAAGTTATAACAGACCCTAACTATGGCTACACCTTC
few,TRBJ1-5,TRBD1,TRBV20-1,CSARGRGLSNQPQHF,TGCAGTGCTAGGGGCAGGGGGCTTAGCAATCAGCCCCAGCATTTT
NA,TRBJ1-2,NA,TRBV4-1,CASSQAGPNYGYTF,TGCGCCAGCAGCCAAGCAGGGCCCAACTATGGCTACACCTTC
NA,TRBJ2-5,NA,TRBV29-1,CSGQKTVQETQYF,TGCAGCGGCCAGAAGACAGTCCAAGAGACCCAGTACTTC
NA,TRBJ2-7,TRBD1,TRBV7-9,CASSLNLGQGAGEQYF,TGTGCCAGCAGCTTAAACCTGGGACAGGGGGCCGGCGAGCAGTACTTC
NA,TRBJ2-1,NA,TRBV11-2,CASSTSPSSYNEQFF,TGTGCCAGCAGCACGAGTCCGAGCTCCTACAATGAGCAGTTCTTC
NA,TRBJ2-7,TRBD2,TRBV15,CATSRDDWRGAYEQYF,TGTGCCACCAGCAGAGATGATTGGCGGGGGGCCTACGAGCAGTACTTC
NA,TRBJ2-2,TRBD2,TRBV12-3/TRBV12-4,CASSPSGGSPLAGELFF,TGTGCCAGCAGTCCTAGCGGGGGGTCCCCCCTCGCCGGGGAGCTGTTTTTT
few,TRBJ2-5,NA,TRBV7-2,CASSLEDNRGETQYF,TGTGCCAGCAGCTTAGAGGATAATCGAGGGGAGACCCAGTACTTC
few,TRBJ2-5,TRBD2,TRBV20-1,CSADSGGALETQYF,TGCAGTGCTGATAGCGGGGGGGCCTTGGAGACCCAGTACTTC